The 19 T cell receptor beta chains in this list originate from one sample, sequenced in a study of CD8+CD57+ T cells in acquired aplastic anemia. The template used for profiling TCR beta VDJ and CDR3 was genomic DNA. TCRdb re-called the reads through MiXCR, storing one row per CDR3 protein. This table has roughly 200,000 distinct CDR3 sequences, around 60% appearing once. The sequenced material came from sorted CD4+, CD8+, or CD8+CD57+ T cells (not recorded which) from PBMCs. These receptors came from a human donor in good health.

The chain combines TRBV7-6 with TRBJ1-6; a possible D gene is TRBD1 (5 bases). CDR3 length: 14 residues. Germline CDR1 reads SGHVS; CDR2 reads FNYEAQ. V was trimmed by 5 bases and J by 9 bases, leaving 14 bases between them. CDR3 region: CASSTQVGVSPLHF. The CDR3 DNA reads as TGTGCCAGCAGCACCCAGGTGGGGGTTTCACCCCTCCACTTT.

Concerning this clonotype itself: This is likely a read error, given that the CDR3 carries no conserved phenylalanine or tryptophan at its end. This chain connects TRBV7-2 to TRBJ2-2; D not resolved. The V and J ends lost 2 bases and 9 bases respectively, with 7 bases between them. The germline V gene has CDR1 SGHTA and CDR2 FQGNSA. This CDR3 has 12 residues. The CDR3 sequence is CASSLFGRELFS. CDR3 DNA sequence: TGTGCCAGCAGCTTATTCGGCCGGGAGCTGTTTTCT.

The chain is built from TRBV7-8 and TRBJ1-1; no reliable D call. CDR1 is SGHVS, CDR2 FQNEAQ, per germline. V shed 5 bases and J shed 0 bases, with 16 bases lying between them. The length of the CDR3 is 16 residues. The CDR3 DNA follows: TGTGCCAGCAGCCCCAGCCGGGTGACCCTGAACACTGAAGCTTTCTTT. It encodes CASSPSRVTLNTEAFF.

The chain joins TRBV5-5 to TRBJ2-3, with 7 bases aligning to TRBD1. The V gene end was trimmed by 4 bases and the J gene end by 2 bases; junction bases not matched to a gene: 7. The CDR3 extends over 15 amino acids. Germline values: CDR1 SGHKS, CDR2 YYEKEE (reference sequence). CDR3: CASSPGTVATDTQYF. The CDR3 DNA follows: TGTGCCAGCAGCCCCGGGACAGTAGCCACAGATACGCAGTATTTT.

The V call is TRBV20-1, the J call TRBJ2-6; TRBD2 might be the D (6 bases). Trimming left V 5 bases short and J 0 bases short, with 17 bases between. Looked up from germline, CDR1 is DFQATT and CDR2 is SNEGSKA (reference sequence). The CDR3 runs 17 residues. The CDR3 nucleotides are TGCAGTGCTTTGGGCACGGGAGAGATCTCTGGGGCCAACGTCCTGACTTTC. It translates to CSALGTGEISGANVLTF.

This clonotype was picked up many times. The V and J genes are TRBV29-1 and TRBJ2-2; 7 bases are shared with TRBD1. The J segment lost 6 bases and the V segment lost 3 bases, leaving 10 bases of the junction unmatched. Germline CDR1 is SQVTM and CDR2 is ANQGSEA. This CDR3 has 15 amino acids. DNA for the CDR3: TGCAGCGTTGAGATAGAGAGGGGGCTCGCCGGGGAGCTGTTTTTT. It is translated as CSVEIERGLAGELFF.

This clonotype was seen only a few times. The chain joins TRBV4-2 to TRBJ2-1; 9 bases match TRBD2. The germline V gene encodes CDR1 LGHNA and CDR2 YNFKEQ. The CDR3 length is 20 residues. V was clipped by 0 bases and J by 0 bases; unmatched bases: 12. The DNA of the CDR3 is TGTGCCAGCAGCCAAGAACCCGCTAGCGGGACTCTTAGCTCCTACAATGAGCAGTTCTTC. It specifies CASSQEPASGTLSSYNEQFF.

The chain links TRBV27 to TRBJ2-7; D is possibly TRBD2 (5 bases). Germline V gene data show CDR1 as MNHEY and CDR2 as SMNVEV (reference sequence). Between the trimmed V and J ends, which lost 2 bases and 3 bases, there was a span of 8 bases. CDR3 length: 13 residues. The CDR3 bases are TGTGCCAGCAGTTTAGGGAGCCTCTACGAGCAGTACTTC. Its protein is CASSLGSLYEQYF.

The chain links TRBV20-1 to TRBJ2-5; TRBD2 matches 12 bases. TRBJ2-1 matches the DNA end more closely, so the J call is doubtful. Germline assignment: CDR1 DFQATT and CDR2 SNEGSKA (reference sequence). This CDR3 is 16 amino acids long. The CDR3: CSARALAGGPHNEQFF. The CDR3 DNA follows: TGCAGTGCTAGAGCGCTAGCGGGAGGGCCACACAATGAGCAGTTCTTC.

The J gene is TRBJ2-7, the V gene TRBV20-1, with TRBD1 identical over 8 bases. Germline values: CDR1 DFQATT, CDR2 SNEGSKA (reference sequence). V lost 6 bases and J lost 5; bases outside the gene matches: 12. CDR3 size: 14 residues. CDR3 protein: CSATQTGVAHEQYF. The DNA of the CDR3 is TGCAGTGCCACCCAGACAGGGGTCGCCCACGAGCAGTACTTC.

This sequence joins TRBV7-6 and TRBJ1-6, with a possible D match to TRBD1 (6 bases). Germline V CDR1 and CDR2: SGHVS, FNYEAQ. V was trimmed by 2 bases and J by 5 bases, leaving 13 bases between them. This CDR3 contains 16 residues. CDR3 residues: CASSLLRDTHNSPLHF. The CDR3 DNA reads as TGTGCCAGCAGCTTACTCCGGGACACTCATAATTCACCCCTCCACTTT.

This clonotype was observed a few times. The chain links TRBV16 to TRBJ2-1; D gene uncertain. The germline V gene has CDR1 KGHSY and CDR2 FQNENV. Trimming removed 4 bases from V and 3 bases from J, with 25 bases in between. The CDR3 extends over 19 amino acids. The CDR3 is CASSPPRPPLSRVYNEQFF. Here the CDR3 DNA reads TGTGCCAGCAGCCCCCCCAGGCCCCCCCTAAGTAGGGTCTACAATGAGCAGTTCTTC.

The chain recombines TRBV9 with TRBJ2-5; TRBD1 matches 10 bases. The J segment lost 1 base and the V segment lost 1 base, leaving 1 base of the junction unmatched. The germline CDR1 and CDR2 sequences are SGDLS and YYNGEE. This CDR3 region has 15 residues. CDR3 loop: CASSVRTGGQETQYF. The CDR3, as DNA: TGTGCCAGCAGCGTAAGGACAGGGGGCCAAGAGACCCAGTACTTC.

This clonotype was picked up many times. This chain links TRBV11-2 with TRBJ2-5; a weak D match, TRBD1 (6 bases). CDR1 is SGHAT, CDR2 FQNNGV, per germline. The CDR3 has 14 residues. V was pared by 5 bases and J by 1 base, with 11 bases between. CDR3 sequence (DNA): TGTGCCAGCAGCCCAAGGGACACCCAAGAGACCCAGTACTTC. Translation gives CASSPRDTQETQYF.

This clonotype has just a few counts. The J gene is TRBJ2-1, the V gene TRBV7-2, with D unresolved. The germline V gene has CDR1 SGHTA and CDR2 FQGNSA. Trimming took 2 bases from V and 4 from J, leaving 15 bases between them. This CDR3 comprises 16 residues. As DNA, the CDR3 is TGTGCCAGCAGCTTACGGTTCGGGTTTGGTTACAATGAGCAGTTCTTC. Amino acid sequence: CASSLRFGFGYNEQFF.

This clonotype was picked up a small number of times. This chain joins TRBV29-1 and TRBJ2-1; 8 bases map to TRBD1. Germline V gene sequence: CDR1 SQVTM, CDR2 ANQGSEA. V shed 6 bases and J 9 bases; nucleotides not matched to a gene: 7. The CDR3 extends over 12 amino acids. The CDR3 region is CSVRQGTPEQFF. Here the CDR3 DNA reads TGCAGCGTGAGACAGGGGACTCCTGAGCAGTTCTTC.

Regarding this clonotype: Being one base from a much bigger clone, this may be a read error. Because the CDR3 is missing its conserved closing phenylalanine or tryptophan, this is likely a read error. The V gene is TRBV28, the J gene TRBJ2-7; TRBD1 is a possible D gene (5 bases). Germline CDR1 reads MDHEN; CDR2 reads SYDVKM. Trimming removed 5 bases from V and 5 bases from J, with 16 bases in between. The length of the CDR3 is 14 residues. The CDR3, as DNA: TGTGCCAGCAGTCCAGAGACAGTTGCCAACGAGCAGTACCTC. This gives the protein CASSPETVANEQYL.

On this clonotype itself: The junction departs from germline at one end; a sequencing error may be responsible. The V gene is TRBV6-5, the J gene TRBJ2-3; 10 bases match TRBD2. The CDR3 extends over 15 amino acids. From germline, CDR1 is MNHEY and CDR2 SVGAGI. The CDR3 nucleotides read TGTGCCAGCAGTCCAGTAGCGGGGGGCTTAGATATGCAGTATTTT. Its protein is CASSPVAGGLDMQYF.

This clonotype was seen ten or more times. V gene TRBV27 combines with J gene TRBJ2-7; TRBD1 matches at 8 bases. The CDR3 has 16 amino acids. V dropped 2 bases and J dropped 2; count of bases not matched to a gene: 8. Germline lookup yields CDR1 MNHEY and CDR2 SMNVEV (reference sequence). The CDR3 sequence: CASSLTTGAIAYEQYF. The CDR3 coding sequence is TGTGCCAGCAGTTTAACGACAGGGGCCATTGCCTACGAGCAGTACTTC.